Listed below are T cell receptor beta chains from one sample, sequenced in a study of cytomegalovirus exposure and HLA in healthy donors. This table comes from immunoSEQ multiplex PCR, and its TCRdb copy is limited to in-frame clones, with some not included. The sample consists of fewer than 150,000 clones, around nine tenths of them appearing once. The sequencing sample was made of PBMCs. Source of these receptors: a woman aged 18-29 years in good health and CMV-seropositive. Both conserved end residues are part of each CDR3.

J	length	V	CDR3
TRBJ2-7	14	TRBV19	CASTRTGGPYEQYF
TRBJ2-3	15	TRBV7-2	CASSLARGVTDTQYF
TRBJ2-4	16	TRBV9	CASSVGPPRVGNIQYF
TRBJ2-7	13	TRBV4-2	CASSQAGPYEQYF
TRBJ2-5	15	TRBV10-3	CAISESWDRAETQYF
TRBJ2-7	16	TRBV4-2	CASSHSSTGIPYEQYF
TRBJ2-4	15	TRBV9	CASSVGSRGGNIQYF
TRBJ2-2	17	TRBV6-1	CASSDYALAGAGGELFF
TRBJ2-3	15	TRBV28	CASSSLAGGSDTQYF
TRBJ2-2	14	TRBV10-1	CASGTGQKPGELFF
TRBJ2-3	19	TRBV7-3	CASSLIGSAGLPSLDTQYF
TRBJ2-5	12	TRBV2	CASTLLGGTQYF
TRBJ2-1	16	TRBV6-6	CASSYGSSGSLNEQFF
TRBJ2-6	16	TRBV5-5	CASSLTGAAGANVLTF
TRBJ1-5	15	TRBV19	CASSIVPGANQPQHF
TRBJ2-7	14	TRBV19	CASSGGAFSYEQYF
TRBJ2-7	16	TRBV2	CASSEWARITNYEQYF
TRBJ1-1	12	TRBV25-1	CASSVGDSEAFF
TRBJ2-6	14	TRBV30	CAWDSSSGANVLTF
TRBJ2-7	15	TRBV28	CASRTPTGASYEQYF
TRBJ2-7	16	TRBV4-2	CASSPLQGGLSYEQYF
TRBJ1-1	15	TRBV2	CASSVNRGGNTEAFF
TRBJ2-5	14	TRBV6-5	CASSYLRGGDQRYF
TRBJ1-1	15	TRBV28	CASSRRGQGATEAFF
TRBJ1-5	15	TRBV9	CASSAGVVGNQPQHF
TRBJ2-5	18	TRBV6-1	CASSDGTSGILAQETQYF
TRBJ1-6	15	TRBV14	CASSQRRQGRSPLHF
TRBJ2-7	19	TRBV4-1	CASSSLSGTSGRISYEQYF
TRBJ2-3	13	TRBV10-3	CAISGQTEDTQYF
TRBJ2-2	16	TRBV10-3	CAISESADRNTGELFF
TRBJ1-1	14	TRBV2	CASSGQGAGTEAFF
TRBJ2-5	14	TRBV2	CASSSGLAGETQYF
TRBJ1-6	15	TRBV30	CAWSVAGQGSTPLHF
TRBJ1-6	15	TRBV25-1	CASLDRDLDNSPLHF
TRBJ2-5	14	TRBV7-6	CASSLGPGQETQYF
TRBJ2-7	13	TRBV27	CASKDSSSYEQYF
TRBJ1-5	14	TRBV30	CAWSGGRGNQPQHF